The 4 T cell receptor beta chains presented below share a single source sample, sequenced in a study of T cell clonality in common variable immunodeficiency. The protocol was immunoSEQ multiplex PCR, while the TCRdb copy is restricted to in-frame clones and leaves out a portion. The table lists approximately 37,000 clones, no singletons, with roughly 3.6% in the top ten. The sample taken for sequencing was peripheral blood mononuclear cells. The receptors shown here come from a person aged 18 to 75 in good health.

This clone was observed many times. The read ends 3 residues before the CDR3 terminus; that terminus is restored from the germline J gene. The V call is TRBV5-1, the J call TRBJ2-7, with TRBD1 as a possible D gene (6 bases). Germline CDR1 reads SGHRS; CDR2 reads YFSETQ. Deletions cut 5 bases from V and 3 bases from J, with 9 bases between. The CDR3 is made up of 12 amino acids. The sequenced CDR3 bases are TGCGCCAGCAGTATGACAGGCTACGAG. Protein sequence: CASSMTGYE. In full, the CDR3 is CASSMTGYEQYF.

This clone was detected many times. The read terminates 3 residues ahead of where the CDR3 ends, so the germline J gene completes it. The genes are TRBV19 and TRBJ1-2; D possibly corresponds to TRBD1 (5 bases). Deletions cut 3 bases from V and 2 bases from J, with 19 bases between. The CDR3 runs 17 residues. Germline V gene data show CDR1 as LNHDA and CDR2 as SQIVND (reference sequence). The CDR3 here is CASSIGRAVGLNYGYTF. CDR3 bases read: TGTGCCAGTAGTATCGGTCGTGCGGTGGGGCTCAACTATGGC.

In its sample, this clone was seen many times. The read comes to an end 3 residues before the CDR3 does, leaving the germline J gene to fill in the end. V is TRBV7-3 and J is TRBJ2-5, with D maybe TRBD2 (5 bases). The ends were cut back, 5 bases at V and 0 bases at J, with 10 bases in the middle. The CDR3 loop spans 14 amino acids. Germline CDR1 SGHTA, CDR2 FQGTGA. The CDR3 region is CASSASGHQETQYF. CDR3 DNA (partial): TGTGCCAGCAGCGCGAGCGGCCACCAAGAGACC.

This clone was found many times. The CDR3 extends 3 residues past the end of the read, so its final part is completed from the germline J gene. The chain has TRBV6-2 or TRBV6-3 and TRBJ2-7, with D unresolved. Germline-derived CDR1 and CDR2 are MNHEY and SVGEGT. Trimming took off 2 bases at V and 3 bases at J, with 5 bases between the two ends. The CDR3 runs 12 residues. The covered CDR3 bases are TGTGCCAGCAGTTACCTCCTCTACGAG. Encoded protein: CASSYLLYE. The entire CDR3 reads CASSYLLYEQYF.